Listed below are T cell receptor beta chains from one sample, sequenced in a study of CD8 T cells in ankylosing spondylitis. TCRdb redid the calling of the 5' RACE reads with MiXCR, one entry per CDR3 protein. The table records under 450,000 distinct CDR3 sequences, roughly 18% of them present only once. Specimen: blood, either unsorted or a sorted T cell fraction (not recorded which). Receptors were obtained from a male donor with ankylosing spondylitis. Both conserved end residues are trimmed from each CDR3.

V: TRBV25-1; CDR3: ASSELGSKNTEAF
V: TRBV7-3; CDR3: ASSSKAQGFSGANVLT
V: TRBV7-3; CDR3: ASTLNGKLTDTQY
V: TRBV20-1; CDR3: CARGQGVSSYNSPLH
V: TRBV25-1; CDR3: ASSGKFSTDTQY
V: TRBV7-9; CDR3: ASSLVLMNTEAF
V: TRBV12-3/TRBV12-4; CDR3: ASSFSGRGTDTQY
V: TRBV5-1; CDR3: ASSLTPQDTKELF
V: TRBV7-9; CDR3: ASSDRAGLYEQY
V: TRBV7-8; CDR3: ASSYRAGNTGELF
V: TRBV20-1; CDR3: SARDPGRHNYGYT
V: TRBV6-2/TRBV6-3; CDR3: ASSYSAGGPDEQF
V: TRBV20-1; CDR3: SASKSDSTDTQY
V: TRBV2; CDR3: ASKRRSYNEQF
V: TRBV20-1; CDR3: SARVGGSLMNTEAF
V: TRBV7-2; CDR3: ASSSGWRRQY
V: TRBV5-1; CDR3: ASSLMASQIQETQY
V: TRBV30; CDR3: AWSVTQRTEAF
V: TRBV12-3/TRBV12-4; CDR3: ASRPGPGNTEAF
V: TRBV5-1; CDR3: ASSTGQGGGTNEKLF
V: TRBV11-2; CDR3: ASSLEAMSSGNTIY
V: TRBV7-2; CDR3: ASSSETGVDNQPQH
V: TRBV7-2; CDR3: ASSPDRSSSTDTQY
V: TRBV20-1; CDR3: SARDSRDSNQPQH
V: TRBV3-1; CDR3: ASSQDYQLSPLH
V: TRBV6-2/TRBV6-3; CDR3: ASVGQGSNQPQH
V: TRBV4-2; CDR3: ASSQAGVGGYNEQF